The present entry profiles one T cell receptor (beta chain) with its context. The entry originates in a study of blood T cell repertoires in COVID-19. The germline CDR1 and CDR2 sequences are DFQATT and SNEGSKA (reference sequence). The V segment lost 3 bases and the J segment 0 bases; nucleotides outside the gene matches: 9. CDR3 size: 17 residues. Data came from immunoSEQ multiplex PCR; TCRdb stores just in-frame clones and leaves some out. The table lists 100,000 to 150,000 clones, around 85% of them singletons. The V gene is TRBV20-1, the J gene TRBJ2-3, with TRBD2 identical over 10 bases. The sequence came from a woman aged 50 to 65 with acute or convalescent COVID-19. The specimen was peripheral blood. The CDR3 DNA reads TGCAGTGCTAGTAGGGTAGCGGGGGGACTTAGCACAGATACGCAGTATTTT. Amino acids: CSASRVAGGLSTDTQYF.